This TCR beta chain was documented in a study of blood T cells in healthy people across ages. Drawn from each donor were roughly 9.4 milliliters of peripheral blood. This CDR3 has 17 residues. With 5 bases clipped from V and 2 bases from J, the junction kept 12 bases outside the gene matches. Germline V CDR1 and CDR2: SGHTA, FQGNSA. A J-beta primer mix and a sample-barcoded 5' primer were used in a second PCR of roughly 7 to 12 cycles. TCRdb independently ran MiXCR on the 5' RACE reads; one entry per CDR3 protein. The table records about 930,000 distinct CDR3 sequences, just under 30% of them present only once. Another study also made use of these data, one on T cells of mothers and their children. That source adds: Over five children, together with their three healthy Caucasian mothers, made up the donors.

V gene TRBV7-2 combines with J gene TRBJ2-5; 9 nucleotides align to TRBD1. The receptor comes from a middle-aged woman in good health. Sample: blood. For the CDR3, the DNA is TGTGCCAGCAGCCCTAGAACGAATGGACAGGGGCAAGAGACCCAGTACTTC. Residues: CASSPRTNGQGQETQYF.